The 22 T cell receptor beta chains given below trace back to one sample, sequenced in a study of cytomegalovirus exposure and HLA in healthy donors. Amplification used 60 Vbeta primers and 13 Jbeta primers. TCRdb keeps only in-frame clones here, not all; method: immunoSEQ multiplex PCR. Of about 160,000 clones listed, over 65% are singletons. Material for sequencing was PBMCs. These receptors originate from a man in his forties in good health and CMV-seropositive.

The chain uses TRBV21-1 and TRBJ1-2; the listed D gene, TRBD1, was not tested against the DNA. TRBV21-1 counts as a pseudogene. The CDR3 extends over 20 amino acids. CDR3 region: CASLPLSAGTGGTRGHGYTF. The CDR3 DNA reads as TGTGCCAGCCTTCCATTATCGGCCGGGACAGGGGGAACGCGAGGTCATGGCTACACCTTC.

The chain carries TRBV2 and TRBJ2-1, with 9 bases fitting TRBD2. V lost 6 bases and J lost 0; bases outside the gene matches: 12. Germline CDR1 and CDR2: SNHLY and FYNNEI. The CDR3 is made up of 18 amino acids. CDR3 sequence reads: CASRADNLGLASYNEQFF. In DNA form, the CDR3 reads TGTGCCAGCAGGGCCGATAACTTGGGACTAGCCTCCTACAATGAGCAGTTCTTC.

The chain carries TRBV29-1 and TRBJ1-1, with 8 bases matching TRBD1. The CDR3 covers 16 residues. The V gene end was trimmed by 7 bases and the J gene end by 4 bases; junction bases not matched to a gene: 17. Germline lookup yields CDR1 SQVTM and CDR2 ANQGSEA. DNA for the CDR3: TGCAGCGCCGTACAGGGGGTGGGGAGAGTGGGCACTGAAGCTTTCTTT. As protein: CSAVQGVGRVGTEAFF.

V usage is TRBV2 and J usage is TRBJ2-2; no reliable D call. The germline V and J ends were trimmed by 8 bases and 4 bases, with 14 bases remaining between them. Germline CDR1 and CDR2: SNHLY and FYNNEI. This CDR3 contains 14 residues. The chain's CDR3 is CASLGDLGTGELFF. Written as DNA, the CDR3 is TGTGCCAGCTTAGGAGATTTGGGCACCGGGGAGCTGTTTTTT.

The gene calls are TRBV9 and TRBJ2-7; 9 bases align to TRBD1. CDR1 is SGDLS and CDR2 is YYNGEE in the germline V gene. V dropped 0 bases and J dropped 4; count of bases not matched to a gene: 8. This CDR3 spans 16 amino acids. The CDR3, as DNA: TGTGCCAGCAGCGTAGCTGGGACAGGGAAGGTGTACGAGCAGTACTTC. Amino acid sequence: CASSVAGTGKVYEQYF.

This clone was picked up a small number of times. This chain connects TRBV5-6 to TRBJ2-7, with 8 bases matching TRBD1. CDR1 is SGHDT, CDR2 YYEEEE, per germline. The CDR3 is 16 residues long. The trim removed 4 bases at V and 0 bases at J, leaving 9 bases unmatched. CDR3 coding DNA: TGTGCCAGCAGCCCGGTGGACAGGGCCCACTCCTACGAGCAGTACTTC. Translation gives CASSPVDRAHSYEQYF.

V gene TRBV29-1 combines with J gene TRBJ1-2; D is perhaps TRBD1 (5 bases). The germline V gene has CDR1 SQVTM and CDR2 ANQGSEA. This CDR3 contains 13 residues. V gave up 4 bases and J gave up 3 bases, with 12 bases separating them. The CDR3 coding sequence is TGCAGCGTTGGATCTCAGGGCTACTATGGCTACACCTTC. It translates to CSVGSQGYYGYTF. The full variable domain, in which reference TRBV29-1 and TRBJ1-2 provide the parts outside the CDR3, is SAVISQKPSRDICQRGTSLTIQCQVDSQVTMMFWYRQQPGQSLTLIATANQGSEATYESGFVIDKFPISRPNLTFSTLTVSNMSPEDSSIYLCSVGSQGYYGYTFGSGTRLTVV.

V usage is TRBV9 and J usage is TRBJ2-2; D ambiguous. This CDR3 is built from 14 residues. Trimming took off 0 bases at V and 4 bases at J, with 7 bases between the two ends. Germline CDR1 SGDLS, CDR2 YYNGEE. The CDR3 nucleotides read TGTGCCAGCAGCGTAGCTGTCTTCACCGGGGAGCTGTTTTTT. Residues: CASSVAVFTGELFF.

The CDR3 protein is CASRGQSRETQYF. Here the CDR3 DNA reads TGTGCCAGCCGAGGCCAAAGTCGGGAGACCCAGTACTTC. This sequence joins TRBV7-6 and TRBJ2-5, with D unclear. CDR1 and CDR2 from the germline V gene are SGHVS and FNYEAQ. This CDR3 has 13 residues. V lost 8 bases and J 5 bases, leaving 15 bases between the germline ends.

In nucleotides, the CDR3 is TGTGCCAGCAGACAGGGGTCCTCTGGAAACACCATATATTTT. It encodes CASRQGSSGNTIYF. The chain employs TRBV7-9 and TRBJ1-3; 7 bases are shared with TRBD1. Germline values: CDR1 SEHNR, CDR2 FQNEAQ (reference sequence). This CDR3 region has 14 residues. V trimming: 6 bases; J trimming: 0 bases; junction bases outside the gene matches: 2.

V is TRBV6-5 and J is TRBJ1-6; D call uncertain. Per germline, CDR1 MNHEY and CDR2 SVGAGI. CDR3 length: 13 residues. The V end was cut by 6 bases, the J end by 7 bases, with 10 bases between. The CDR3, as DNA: TGTGCCAGCAGCCTCGAGCCCAATTCACCCCTCCACTTT. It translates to CASSLEPNSPLHF.

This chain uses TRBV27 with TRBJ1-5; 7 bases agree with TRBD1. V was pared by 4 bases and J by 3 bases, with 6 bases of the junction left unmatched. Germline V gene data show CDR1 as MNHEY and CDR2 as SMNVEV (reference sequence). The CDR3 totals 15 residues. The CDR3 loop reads CASSSGTVVNQPQHF. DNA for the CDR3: TGTGCCAGCAGTTCCGGGACAGTAGTCAATCAGCCCCAGCATTTT.

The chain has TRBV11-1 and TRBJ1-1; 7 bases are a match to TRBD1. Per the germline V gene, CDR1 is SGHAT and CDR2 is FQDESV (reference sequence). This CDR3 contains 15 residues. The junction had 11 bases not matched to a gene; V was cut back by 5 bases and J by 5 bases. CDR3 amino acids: CASSPTQGRGTEAFF. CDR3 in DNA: TGTGCCAGCAGCCCGACACAGGGGAGAGGAACTGAAGCTTTCTTT.

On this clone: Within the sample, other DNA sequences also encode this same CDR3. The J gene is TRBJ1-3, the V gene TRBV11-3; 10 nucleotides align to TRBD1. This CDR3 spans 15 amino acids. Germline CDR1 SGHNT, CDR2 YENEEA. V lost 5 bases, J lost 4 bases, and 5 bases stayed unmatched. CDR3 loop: CASSPGQGPGNTIYF. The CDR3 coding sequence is TGTGCCAGCAGCCCGGGACAGGGGCCCGGAAACACCATATATTTT. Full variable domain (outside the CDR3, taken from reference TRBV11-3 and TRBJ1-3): EAGVVQSPRYKIIEKKQPVAFWCNPISGHNTLYWYLQNLGQGPELLIRYENEEAVDDSQLPKDRFSAERLKGVDSTLKIQPAELGDSAVYLCASSPGQGPGNTIYFGEGSWLTVV.

CDR3: CASRTSQGAWPQHF. In DNA form, the CDR3 reads TGTGCCAGCAGAACCTCACAGGGGGCCTGGCCCCAGCATTTT. This rearrangement joins TRBV6-5 to TRBJ1-5, with 9 nucleotides matching TRBD1. The germline CDR1 and CDR2 sequences are MNHEY and SVGAGI. J was trimmed by 9 bases and V by 6 bases; bases with no gene match: 9. The CDR3 has 14 amino acids.

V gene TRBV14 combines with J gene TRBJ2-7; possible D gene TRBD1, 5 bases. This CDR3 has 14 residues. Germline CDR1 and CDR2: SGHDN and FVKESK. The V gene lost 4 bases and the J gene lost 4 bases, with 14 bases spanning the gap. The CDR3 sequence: CASSPRGYGYEQYF. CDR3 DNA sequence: TGTGCCAGCAGCCCTAGGGGATATGGGTACGAGCAGTACTTC.

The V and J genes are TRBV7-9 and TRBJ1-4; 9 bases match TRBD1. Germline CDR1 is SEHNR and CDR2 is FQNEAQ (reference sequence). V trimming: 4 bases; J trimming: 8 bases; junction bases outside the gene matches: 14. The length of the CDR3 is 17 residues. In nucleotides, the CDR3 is TGTGCCAGCAGCTCCCATTCCCGGGACAGGGTTGGCGAAAAACTGTTTTTT. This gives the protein CASSSHSRDRVGEKLFF.

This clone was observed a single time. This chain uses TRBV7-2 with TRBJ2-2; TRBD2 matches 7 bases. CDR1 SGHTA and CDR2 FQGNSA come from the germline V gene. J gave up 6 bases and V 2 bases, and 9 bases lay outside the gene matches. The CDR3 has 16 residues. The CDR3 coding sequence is TGTGCCAGCAGCTTAAGACTAGCAGGGAGCGCCGGGGAGCTGTTTTTT. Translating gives CASSLRLAGSAGELFF.

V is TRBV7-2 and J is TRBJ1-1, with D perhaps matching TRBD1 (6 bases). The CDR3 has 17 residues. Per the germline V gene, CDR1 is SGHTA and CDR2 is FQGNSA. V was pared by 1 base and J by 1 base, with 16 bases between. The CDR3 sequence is CASSLEFGGAPNTEAFF. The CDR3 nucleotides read TGTGCCAGCAGCTTAGAGTTCGGGGGGGCCCCGAACACTGAAGCTTTCTTT.

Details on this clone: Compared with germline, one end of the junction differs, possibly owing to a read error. Written as DNA, the CDR3 is TGTGCCAGCAGTTCACGGAGCTTC. Translated, it gives CASSSRSF. This chain uses TRBV7-9 with TRBJ2-7; D unresolved. CDR3 length equals 8 residues. Looked up from germline, CDR1 is SEHNR and CDR2 is FQNEAQ (reference sequence).

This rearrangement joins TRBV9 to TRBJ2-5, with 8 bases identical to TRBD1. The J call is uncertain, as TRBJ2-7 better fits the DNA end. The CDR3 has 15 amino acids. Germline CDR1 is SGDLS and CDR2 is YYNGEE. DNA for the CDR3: TGTGCCAGCAGCGTAGACCTAGGACAGGGTTACGAGCAGTACTTC. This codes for CASSVDLGQGYEQYF.

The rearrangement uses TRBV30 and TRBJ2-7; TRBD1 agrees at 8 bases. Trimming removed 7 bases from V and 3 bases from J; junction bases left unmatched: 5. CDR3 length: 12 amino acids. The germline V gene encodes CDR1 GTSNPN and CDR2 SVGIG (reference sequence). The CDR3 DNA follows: TGTGCCTCGGGACAGGCCGGCTACGAGCAGTACTTC. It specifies CASGQAGYEQYF.